The clone carrying this T cell receptor beta chain was counted once. These data come from a study of blood T cell repertoires in COVID-19. Produced via immunoSEQ multiplex PCR; TCRdb's table is partial and in-frame only. The table lists over 150,000 clones, more than 75% of them singletons. This clonotype originated in an older woman with COVID-19, enrolled during active disease. The specimen sequenced was peripheral blood.

The CDR3 DNA is TGTGCCAGCAGCCAAGTTCCGGGGAAAGGGATTTTGAACACTGAAGCTTTCTTT. Its translation: CASSQVPGKGILNTEAFF. The chain employs TRBV3-1 (or the pseudogene TRBV3-2) and TRBJ1-1; D remains ambiguous. The CDR3 has 18 amino acids. V dropped 1 base and J dropped 0 bases, with 18 bases sitting between them. Looked up from germline, CDR1 is LGHDT and CDR2 is YNNKEL (reference sequence).